The rows below give T cell receptor beta chains drawn from one sample of a study of memory CD4+ T cells and cytomegalovirus serostatus. TCRdb keeps only in-frame clones here, not all; method: immunoSEQ multiplex PCR. Of about 52,000 clones listed, 65% to 80% are singletons. Sequencing was done on a sample of memory CD4+ T cells from blood. These receptors were taken from an adult in good health and CMV-seropositive. Both conserved end residues are part of each CDR3. Each record gives: clone size, D gene, J gene, V gene, CDR3 protein, CDR3 DNA. D genes are given only for firm matches. The listing skips clone size in some rows; elsewhere it reads once, few, many or a size class.

few	NA	TRBJ1-1	TRBV11-2	CASSLAGGHEAFF	TGTGCCAGCAGCTTAGCTGGGGGTCATGAAGCTTTCTTT
NA	TRBD1	TRBJ1-1	TRBV28	CASRSPGQFTEAFF	TGTGCCAGCAGATCGCCGGGACAGTTCACTGAAGCTTTCTTT
few	NA	TRBJ1-5	TRBV18	CASSQLAGRSNQPQHF	TGTGCCAGCTCGCAGCTCGCTGGTAGAAGCAATCAGCCCCAGCATTTT
NA	TRBD1	TRBJ1-3	TRBV6-5	CASILRQGSGNTIYF	TGTGCCAGCATCCTGAGACAGGGCTCTGGAAACACCATATATTTT
NA	NA	TRBJ1-3	TRBV5-1	CASSSGPKDTIYF	TGCGCCAGCAGCTCGGGCCCGAAGGACACCATATATTTT
once	NA	TRBJ1-1	TRBV6-5	CASILVGGTHTEAFF	TGTGCCAGCATCCTAGTCGGGGGAACTCACACTGAAGCTTTCTTT
NA	NA	TRBJ2-1	TRBV19	CASSPSRAKVNEQFF	TGTGCCAGTTCTCCGTCCAGGGCTAAAGTGAATGAGCAGTTCTTC
NA	NA	TRBJ2-7	TRBV7-8	CASSLGGDSYEQYF	TGTGCCAGCAGCCTAGGGGGGGACTCCTACGAGCAGTACTTC
NA	NA	TRBJ2-3	TRBV27	CASSSPNPHVGTQYF	TGTGCCAGCAGTTCCCCCAACCCACATGTTGGCACGCAGTATTTT
NA	TRBD1	TRBJ2-2	TRBV15	CATSTRKGAGGELFF	TGTGCCACCAGCACCCGGAAGGGGGCAGGCGGGGAGCTGTTTTTT
NA	TRBD1	TRBJ1-1	TRBV5-1	CASYSGDRGTTEAFF	TGCGCCAGCTATTCGGGGGACAGGGGGACCACTGAAGCTTTCTTT
NA	NA	TRBJ2-5	TRBV5-4	CASRRKDRGETQYF	TGTGCCAGCAGGCGGAAGGACAGAGGGGAGACCCAGTACTTC
NA	NA	TRBJ2-5	TRBV28	CASKSTGTFGEQYF	TGTGCCAGCAAGAGTACCGGGACCTTCGGGGAGCAGTACTTC
NA	NA	TRBJ2-1	TRBV6-6	CASRNNRDEQFF	TGTGCCAGCCGAAATAACAGGGACGAGCAGTTCTTC
NA	NA	TRBJ1-4	TRBV6-5	CASSPQTGWAEKLFF	TGTGCCAGCAGTCCTCAAACAGGGTGGGCTGAAAAACTGTTTTTT
NA	NA	TRBJ2-7	TRBV6-1	CASRLTGDPTYEQYF	TGTGCCAGCAGGTTGACAGGCGATCCAACCTACGAGCAGTACTTC
NA	NA	TRBJ1-1	TRBV5-1	CASGEVQNTEAFF	TGCGCCAGCGGGGAAGTACAGAACACTGAAGCTTTCTTT
NA	NA	TRBJ1-4	TRBV5-8	CASSLGQIANEKLFF	TGTGCCAGCAGCTTAGGACAGATCGCTAATGAAAAACTGTTTTTT
NA	TRBD2	TRBJ2-2	TRBV29-1	CSARVAGGYTGELFF	TGCAGCGCCCGAGTGGCGGGAGGATACACCGGGGAGCTGTTTTTT
once	TRBD1	TRBJ2-5	TRBV30	CAWASLYRGRETQYF	TGTGCCTGGGCCTCCTTGTACAGGGGGCGTGAGACCCAGTACTTC
NA	NA	TRBJ1-2	TRBV4-2	CASSQRDKNYGYTF	TGTGCCAGCAGCCAGAGAGACAAAAACTATGGCTACACCTTC
NA	NA	TRBJ2-2	TRBV9	CASSVGPSTGELFF	TGTGCCAGCAGCGTAGGACCCAGCACCGGGGAGCTGTTTTTT